This TCR beta chain appears in the sequencing data of a study of blood T cells in healthy people across ages. In its sample, this clonotype was seen a few times. V was shortened by 3 bases and J by 1 base, with 6 bases between the two germline ends. CDR3 length: 13 residues. From germline, CDR1 is SNHLY and CDR2 FYNNEI. Through a sample-barcoded 5' primer and a J-beta primer mix, a second PCR was run for roughly 7 to 11 cycles. TCRdb re-analysed the 5' RACE reads in MiXCR, keeping a single row per CDR3 protein. The table lists more than 900,000 distinct CDR3 sequences, 25% to 30% of them singletons. In addition, the sample was reused for a study of T cells of mothers and their children. In that study: Whether related or unrelated, pairs show similar shaping of TCR recombination output by thymic selection.

This chain joins TRBV2 and TRBJ1-2; D unclear. Material for sequencing was blood. This TCR was sampled from a woman aged 35 to 49 in good health. DNA for the CDR3: TGTGCCAGCAGTGATGCGGTTAACTATGGCTACACCTTC. This translates into CASSDAVNYGYTF.